There are a few counts of the clone carrying this TCR beta chain. Its antigen is as yet unknown. In germline, CDR1 is MNHEY, CDR2 SMNVEV (reference sequence). This CDR3 comprises 13 residues. The V and J ends lost 1 base and 3 bases respectively, with 6 bases between them. The data were produced by immunoSEQ multiplex PCR, yet TCRdb's version contains in-frame clones alone and is incomplete. The profile covers over 9,000 clones, with around four fifths appearing a single time and 1.5% taken by the ten largest. This sample's time point: cycle 4 day 1 (C4D1), after more than five weeks of nivolumab. Each patient's relapse followed autologous stem cell transplantation, and brentuximab vedotin exposure varied. Magnetic negative selection purified CD4+ T cells from thawed PBMCs. This sample is part of a study of PD-1 blockade in classical Hodgkin lymphoma. Study-level points and caveats: Still unresolved is the cause of the repertoire differences, which may be disease activity or prior therapy.

The receptor comes from a human donor with classical Hodgkin lymphoma. The specimen was CD4+ T cells from blood, collected before the fourth cycle of nivolumab. The rearrangement links TRBV27 to TRBJ1-2; D remains ambiguous. CDR3 sequence (DNA): TGTGCCAGCAGTTTATGGCAGGACTATGGCTACACCTTC. It specifies CASSLWQDYGYTF.